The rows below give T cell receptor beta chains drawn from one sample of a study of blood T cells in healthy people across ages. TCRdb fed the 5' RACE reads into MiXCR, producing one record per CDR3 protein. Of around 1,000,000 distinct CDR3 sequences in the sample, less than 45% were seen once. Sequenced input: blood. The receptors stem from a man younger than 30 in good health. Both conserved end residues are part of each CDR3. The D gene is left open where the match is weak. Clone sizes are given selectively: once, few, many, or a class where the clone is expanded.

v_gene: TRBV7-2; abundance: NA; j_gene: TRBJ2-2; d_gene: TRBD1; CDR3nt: TGTGCCAGCAGCTTCCCGGGACAGGGGGCGTTCGGGGAGCTGTTTTTT; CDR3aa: CASSFPGQGAFGELFF
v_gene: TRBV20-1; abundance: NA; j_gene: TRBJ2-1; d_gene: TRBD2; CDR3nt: TGCAGTGCTGGGACTAGCGGGAGCAATGAGCAGTTCTTC; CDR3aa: CSAGTSGSNEQFF
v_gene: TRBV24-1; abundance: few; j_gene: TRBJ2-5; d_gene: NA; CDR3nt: TGTGCCACCAGTGAAAACCGGGGTGTCCAAGAGACCCAGTACTTC; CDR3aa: CATSENRGVQETQYF
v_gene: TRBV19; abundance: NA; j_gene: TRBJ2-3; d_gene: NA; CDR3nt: TGTGCCAGTAGTACCACCAAAAGGGCAGGGTGCGTCGATACGCAGTATTTT; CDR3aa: CASSTTKRAGCVDTQYF
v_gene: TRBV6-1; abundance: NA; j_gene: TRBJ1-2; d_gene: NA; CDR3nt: TGTGCCAGCAGAGAAAAGGAGGGTTCTAACTATGGCTACACCTTC; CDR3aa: CASREKEGSNYGYTF
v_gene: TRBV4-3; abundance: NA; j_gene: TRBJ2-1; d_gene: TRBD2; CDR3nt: TGCGCCAGCAGCCAAGTCGGGACTACCTACAATGAGCAGTTCTTC; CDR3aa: CASSQVGTTYNEQFF
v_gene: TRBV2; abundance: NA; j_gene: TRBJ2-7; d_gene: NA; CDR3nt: TGTGCCAGCAGTGGACTAGGCGGAAGCTCCTACGAGCGGTACTTC; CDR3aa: CASSGLGGSSYERYF
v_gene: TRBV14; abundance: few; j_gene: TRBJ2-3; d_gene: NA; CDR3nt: TGTGCCAGCAGCCCTTGGAGGGGGACAGATACGCAGTATTTT; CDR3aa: CASSPWRGTDTQYF
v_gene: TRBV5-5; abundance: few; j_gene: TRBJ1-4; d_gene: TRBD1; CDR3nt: TGTGCCAGCAGCCCCCCGACAGGGACTAATGAAAAACTGTTTTTT; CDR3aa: CASSPPTGTNEKLFF
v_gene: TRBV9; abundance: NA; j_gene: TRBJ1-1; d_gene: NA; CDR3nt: TGTGCCAGCAGCGTAAAGAGGGAGGGGACTGAAGCTTTCTTT; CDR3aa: CASSVKREGTEAFF
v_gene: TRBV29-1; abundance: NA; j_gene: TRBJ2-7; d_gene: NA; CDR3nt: TGCAGCGTTGCTTTGCGGTTCTCCTACGAGCAGTACTTC; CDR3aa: CSVALRFSYEQYF
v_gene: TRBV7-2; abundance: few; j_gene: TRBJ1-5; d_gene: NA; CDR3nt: TGTGCCAGCAGCGAGGTTTGGGATAGCAATCAGCCCCAGCATTTT; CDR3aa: CASSEVWDSNQPQHF
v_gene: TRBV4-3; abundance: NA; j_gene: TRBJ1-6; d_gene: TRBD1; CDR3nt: TGCGCCAGCAGCCAAGCCGGGACAGGGGATTCACCCCTCCACTTT; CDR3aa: CASSQAGTGDSPLHF
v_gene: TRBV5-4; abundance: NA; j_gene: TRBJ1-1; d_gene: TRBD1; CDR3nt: TGTGCCAGCAGCTCGGGGACAGGGGAATCGCAAGCTTTCTTT; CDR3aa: CASSSGTGESQAFF
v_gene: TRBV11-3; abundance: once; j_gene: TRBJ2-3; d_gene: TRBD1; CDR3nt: TGTGCCAGCAGTAAGGGGGCACAAGATACGCAGTATTTT; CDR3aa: CASSKGAQDTQYF
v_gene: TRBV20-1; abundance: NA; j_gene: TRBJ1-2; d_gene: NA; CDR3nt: TGCAGTGGCCCTGCGAGTAGGCCAAGTAGTTCTGGCTACACCTTC; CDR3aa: CSGPASRPSSSGYTF
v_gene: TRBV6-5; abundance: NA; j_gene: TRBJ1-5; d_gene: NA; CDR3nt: TGTGCCAGCAGTAGGTCAGGGGGCAATCAGCCCCAGCATTTT; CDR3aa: CASSRSGGNQPQHF
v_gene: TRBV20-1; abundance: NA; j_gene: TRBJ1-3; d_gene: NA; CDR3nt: TGCAGTGCTAGTCGGGCTCGGGAACTAGGAAACACCATATATTTT; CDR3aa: CSASRARELGNTIYF
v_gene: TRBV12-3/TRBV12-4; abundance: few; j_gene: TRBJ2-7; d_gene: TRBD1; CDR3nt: TGTGCCAGCAGTCGACAGGGGGCCTCCTACAATGAGCAGTACTTC; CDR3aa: CASSRQGASYNEQYF
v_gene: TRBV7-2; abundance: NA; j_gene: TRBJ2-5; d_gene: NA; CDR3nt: TGTGCCAGCAGACCGGACCGCTCCCAAGAGACCCAGTACTTC; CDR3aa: CASRPDRSQETQYF
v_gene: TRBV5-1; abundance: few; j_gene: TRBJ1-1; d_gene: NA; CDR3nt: TGCGCCAGCAGCTTATCCGGGTCAGGCACTGAAGCTTTCTTT; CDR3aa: CASSLSGSGTEAFF
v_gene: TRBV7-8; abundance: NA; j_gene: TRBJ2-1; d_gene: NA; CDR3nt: TGTGCCAGCAGCCTGGCGGGACCCTCGGGCAATGAGCAGTTCTTC; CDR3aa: CASSLAGPSGNEQFF
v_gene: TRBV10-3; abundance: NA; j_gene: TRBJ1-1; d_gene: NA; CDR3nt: TGTGCCATCAGGGTTGGGCCGGACAACATGAACACTGAAGCTTTCTTT; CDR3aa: CAIRVGPDNMNTEAFF